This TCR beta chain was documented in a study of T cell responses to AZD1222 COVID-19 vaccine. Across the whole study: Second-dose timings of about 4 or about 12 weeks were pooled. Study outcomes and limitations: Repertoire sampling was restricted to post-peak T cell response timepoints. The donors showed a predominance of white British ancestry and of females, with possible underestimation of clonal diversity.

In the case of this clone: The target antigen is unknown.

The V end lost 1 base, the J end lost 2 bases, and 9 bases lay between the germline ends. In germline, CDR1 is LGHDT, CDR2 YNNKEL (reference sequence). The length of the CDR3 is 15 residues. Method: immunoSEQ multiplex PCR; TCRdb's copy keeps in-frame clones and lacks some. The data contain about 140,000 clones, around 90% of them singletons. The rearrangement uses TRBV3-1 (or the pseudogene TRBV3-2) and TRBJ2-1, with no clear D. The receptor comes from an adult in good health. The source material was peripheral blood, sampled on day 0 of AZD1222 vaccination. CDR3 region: CASSQAQAAYNEQFF. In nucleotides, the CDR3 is TGTGCCAGCAGCCAAGCCCAGGCTGCCTACAATGAGCAGTTCTTC.